A selection of T cell receptor beta chains follows, all from one sample in a study of blood T cells in healthy people across ages. One entry per CDR3 protein, called by TCRdb with MiXCR from the 5' RACE reads. The sample carries roughly 800,000 distinct CDR3 sequences, 55% to 75% recorded once. Sequencing was performed on blood. These receptor sequences come from a man between 25 and 39 years old in good health. CDR3s include the opening cysteine and the closing phenylalanine or tryptophan. The D gene is left open where the match is weak. Expanded clones get a size class; other rows say once, few or many, or leave the size out.

J gene,D gene,clone size,V gene,CDR3 protein,CDR3 DNA
TRBJ2-7,NA,NA,TRBV30,CAWSVHGNEQYF,TGTGCCTGGAGTGTACACGGGAACGAGCAGTACTTC
TRBJ2-7,TRBD2,few,TRBV6-5,CASSYSTGLAGVYEQYF,TGTGCCAGCAGTTACTCGACGGGACTAGCGGGAGTCTACGAGCAGTACTTC
TRBJ2-1,NA,NA,TRBV3-1,CASALRGEYNEQFF,TGTGCCAGCGCCCTGCGGGGCGAGTACAATGAGCAGTTCTTC
TRBJ2-1,NA,NA,TRBV5-1,CASSYIGTPYNEQFF,TGCGCCAGCAGCTATATTGGGACACCCTACAATGAGCAGTTCTTC
TRBJ2-1,TRBD1,NA,TRBV20-1,CSASTGDPYNEQFF,TGCAGTGCAAGTACAGGGGATCCCTACAATGAGCAGTTCTTC
TRBJ2-5,NA,NA,TRBV7-2,CASSRWQGETQYF,TGTGCCAGCAGCCGCTGGCAGGGAGAGACCCAGTACTTC
TRBJ2-1,TRBD2,NA,TRBV3-1,CASSQDGGVAGDNEQFF,TGTGCCAGCAGCCAAGACGGGGGTGTAGCGGGGGACAATGAGCAGTTCTTC
TRBJ1-2,NA,NA,TRBV14,CASSLAGVDGYTF,TGTGCCAGCAGCCTAGCGGGGGTTGATGGCTACACCTTC
TRBJ2-7,NA,NA,TRBV3-1,CASSPALGAYEQYF,TGTGCCAGCTCTCCGGCCCTGGGGGCCTACGAGCAGTACTTC
TRBJ2-7,TRBD1,NA,TRBV2,CASGRQGLEQYF,TGTGCCAGCGGGCGACAGGGCCTCGAGCAGTACTTC
TRBJ2-1,TRBD2,NA,TRBV11-3,CASSLGSSSGTFSEQFF,TGTGCCAGCAGCTTAGGTTCGAGTAGCGGGACCTTCAGTGAGCAGTTCTTC